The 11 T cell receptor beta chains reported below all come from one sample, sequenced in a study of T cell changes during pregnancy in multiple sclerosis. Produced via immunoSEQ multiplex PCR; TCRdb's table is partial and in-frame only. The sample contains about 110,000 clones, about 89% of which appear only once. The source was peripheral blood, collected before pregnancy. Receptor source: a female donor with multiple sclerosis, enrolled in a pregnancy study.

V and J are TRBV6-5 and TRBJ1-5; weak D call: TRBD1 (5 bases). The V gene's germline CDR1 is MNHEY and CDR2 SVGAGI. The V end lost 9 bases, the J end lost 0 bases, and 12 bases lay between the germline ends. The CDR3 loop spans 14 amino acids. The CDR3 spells CASRFGGSNQPQHF. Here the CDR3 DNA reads TGTGCCAGTCGTTTCGGGGGTAGCAATCAGCCCCAGCATTTT.

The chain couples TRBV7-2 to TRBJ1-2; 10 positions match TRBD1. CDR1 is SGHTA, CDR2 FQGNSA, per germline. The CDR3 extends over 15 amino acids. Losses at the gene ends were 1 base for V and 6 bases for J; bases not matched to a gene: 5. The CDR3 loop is CASSLDVTGGDGYTF. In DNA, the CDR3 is TGTGCCAGCAGCTTAGACGTGACAGGGGGCGATGGCTACACCTTC.

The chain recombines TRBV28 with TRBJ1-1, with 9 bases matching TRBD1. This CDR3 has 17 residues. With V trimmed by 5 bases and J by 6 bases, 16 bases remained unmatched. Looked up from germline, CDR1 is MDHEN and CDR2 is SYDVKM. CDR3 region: CASSTPLTGQGYSEAFF. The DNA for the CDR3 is TGTGCCAGCAGTACCCCATTAACGGGACAGGGTTACTCTGAAGCTTTCTTT.

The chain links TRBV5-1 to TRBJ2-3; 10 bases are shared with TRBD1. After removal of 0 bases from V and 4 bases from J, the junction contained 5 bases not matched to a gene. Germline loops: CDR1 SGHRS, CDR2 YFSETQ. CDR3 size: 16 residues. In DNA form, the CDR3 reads TGCGCCAGCAGCTTGGTGGGACAGGGGTTCTCAGATACGCAGTATTTT. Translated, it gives CASSLVGQGFSDTQYF.

The CDR3 loop is CASSPTADTQYF. The CDR3 coding sequence is TGTGCCAGCAGTCCCACGGCAGATACGCAGTATTTT. The chain combines TRBV6-6 with TRBJ2-3; no clear D. CDR3 length equals 12 residues. Germline values: CDR1 MNHNY, CDR2 SVGAGI (reference sequence). The V and J ends lost 5 bases and 4 bases respectively, with 7 bases between them.

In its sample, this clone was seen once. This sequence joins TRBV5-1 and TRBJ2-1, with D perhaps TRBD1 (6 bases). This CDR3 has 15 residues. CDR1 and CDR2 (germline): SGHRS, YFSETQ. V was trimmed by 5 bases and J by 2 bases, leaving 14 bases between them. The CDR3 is CASRLKGDPYNEQFF. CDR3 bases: TGCGCCAGCAGGTTGAAGGGGGATCCCTACAATGAGCAGTTCTTC.

The CDR3 sequence: CASSSRDRGYEQYF. The CDR3 nucleotides read TGTGCCAGCAGCTCCCGGGACAGAGGATACGAGCAGTACTTC. V and J are TRBV13 and TRBJ2-7; 7 bases are a match to TRBD1. This CDR3 contains 14 residues. J lost 4 bases, V lost 4 bases, and 7 bases had no gene match. Germline CDR1 PRHDT, CDR2 FYEKMQ (reference sequence).

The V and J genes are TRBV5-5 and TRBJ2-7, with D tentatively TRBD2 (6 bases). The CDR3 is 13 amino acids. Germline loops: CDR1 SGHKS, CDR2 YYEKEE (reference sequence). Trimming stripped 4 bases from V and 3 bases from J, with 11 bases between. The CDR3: CASSPGDLYEQYF. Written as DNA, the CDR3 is TGTGCCAGCAGCCCGGGAGACCTCTACGAGCAGTACTTC.

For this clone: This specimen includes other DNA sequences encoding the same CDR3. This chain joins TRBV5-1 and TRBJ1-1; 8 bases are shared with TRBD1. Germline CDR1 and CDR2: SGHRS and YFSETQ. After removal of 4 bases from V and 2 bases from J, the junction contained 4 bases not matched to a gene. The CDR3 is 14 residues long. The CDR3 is CASSRGQGNTEAFF. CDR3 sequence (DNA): TGCGCCAGCAGCCGAGGACAGGGCAACACTGAAGCTTTCTTT.

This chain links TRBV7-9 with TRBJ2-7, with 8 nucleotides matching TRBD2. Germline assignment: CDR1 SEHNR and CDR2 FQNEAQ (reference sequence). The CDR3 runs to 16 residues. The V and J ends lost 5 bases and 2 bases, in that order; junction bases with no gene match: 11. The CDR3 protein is CASSRGGVAGTYEQYF. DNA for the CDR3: TGTGCCAGCAGCCGAGGGGGGGTAGCGGGGACCTACGAGCAGTACTTC.

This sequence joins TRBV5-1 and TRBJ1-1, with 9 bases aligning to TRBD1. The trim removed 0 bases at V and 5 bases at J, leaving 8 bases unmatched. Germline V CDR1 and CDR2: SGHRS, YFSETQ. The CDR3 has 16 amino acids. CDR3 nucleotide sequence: TGCGCCAGCAGCTTGGTTGGACAGGGGTTGAGGACTGAAGCTTTCTTT. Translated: CASSLVGQGLRTEAFF.